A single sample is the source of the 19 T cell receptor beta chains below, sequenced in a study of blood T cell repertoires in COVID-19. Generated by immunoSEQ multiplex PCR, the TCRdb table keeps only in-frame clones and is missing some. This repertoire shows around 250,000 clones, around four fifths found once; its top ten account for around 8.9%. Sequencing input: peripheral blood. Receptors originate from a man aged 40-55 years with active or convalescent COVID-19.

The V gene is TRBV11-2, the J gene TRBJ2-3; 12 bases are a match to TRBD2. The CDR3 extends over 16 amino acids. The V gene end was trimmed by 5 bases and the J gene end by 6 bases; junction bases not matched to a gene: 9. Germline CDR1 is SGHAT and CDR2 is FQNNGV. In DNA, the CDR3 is TGTGCCAGCAGCCCCGGACTAGCGGGATCCATCGATACGCAGTATTTT. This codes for CASSPGLAGSIDTQYF.

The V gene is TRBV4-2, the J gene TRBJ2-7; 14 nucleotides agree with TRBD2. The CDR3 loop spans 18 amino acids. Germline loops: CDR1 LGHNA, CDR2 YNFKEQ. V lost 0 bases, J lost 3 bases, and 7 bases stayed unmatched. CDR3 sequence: CASSQEDGTSGGHYEQYF. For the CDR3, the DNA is TGTGCCAGCAGCCAAGAAGATGGGACTAGCGGGGGACACTACGAGCAGTACTTC.

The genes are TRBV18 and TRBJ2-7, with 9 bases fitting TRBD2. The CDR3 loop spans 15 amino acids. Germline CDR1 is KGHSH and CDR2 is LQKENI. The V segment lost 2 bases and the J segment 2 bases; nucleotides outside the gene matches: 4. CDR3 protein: CASSPLAGATYEQYF. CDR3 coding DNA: TGTGCCAGCTCACCATTAGCGGGAGCAACCTACGAGCAGTACTTC.

CDR3 sequence reads: CASSEMGSKNEKLFF. DNA for the CDR3: TGTGCCAGCAGTGAAATGGGCAGTAAGAATGAAAAACTGTTTTTT. The chain employs TRBV2 and TRBJ1-4; no reliable D call. Germline V gives CDR1 SNHLY, CDR2 FYNNEI. Trimming cost V 2 bases and J 5 bases, with 12 bases left between them. The CDR3 is 15 amino acids.

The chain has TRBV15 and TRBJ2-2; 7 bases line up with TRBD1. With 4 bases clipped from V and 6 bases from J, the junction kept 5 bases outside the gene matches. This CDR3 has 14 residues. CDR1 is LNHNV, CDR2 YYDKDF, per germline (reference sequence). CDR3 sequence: CATSTVDRAGELFF. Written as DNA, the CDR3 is TGTGCCACCAGCACGGTTGACAGGGCCGGGGAGCTGTTTTTT. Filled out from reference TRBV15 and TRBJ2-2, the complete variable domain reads DAMVIQNPRYQVTQFGKPVTLSCSQTLNHNVMYWYQQKSSQAPKLLFHYYDKDFNNEADTPDNFQSRRPNTSFCFLDIRSPGLGDTAMYLCATSTVDRAGELFFGEGSRLTVL.

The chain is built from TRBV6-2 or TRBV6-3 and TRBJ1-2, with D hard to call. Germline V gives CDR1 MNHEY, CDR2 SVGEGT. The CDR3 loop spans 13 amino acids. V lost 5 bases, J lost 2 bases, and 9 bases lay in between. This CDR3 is CASSRTSNYGYTF. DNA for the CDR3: TGTGCCAGCAGTAGGACTTCCAACTATGGCTACACCTTC.

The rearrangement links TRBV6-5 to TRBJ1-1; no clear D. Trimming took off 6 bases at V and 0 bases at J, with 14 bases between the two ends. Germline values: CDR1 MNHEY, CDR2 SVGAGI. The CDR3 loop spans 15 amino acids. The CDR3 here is CASRRSGQLNTEAFF. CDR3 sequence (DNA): TGTGCCAGCAGGCGGTCCGGCCAGTTGAACACTGAAGCTTTCTTT.

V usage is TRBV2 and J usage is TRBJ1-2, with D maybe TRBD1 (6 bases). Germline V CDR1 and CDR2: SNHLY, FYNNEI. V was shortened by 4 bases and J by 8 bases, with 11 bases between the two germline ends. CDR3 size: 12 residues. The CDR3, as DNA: TGTGCCAGCAGTGTACAGGGATCCGGCTACACCTTC. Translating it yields CASSVQGSGYTF.

The CDR3 DNA reads TGTGCCAGCAGCACCGGGGAAACCCGCACAGATACGCAGTATTTT. Protein product: CASSTGETRTDTQYF. The chain carries TRBV5-4 and TRBJ2-3; possibly TRBD2 for D (5 bases). The length of the CDR3 is 15 residues. Germline V gives CDR1 SGHNT, CDR2 YYREEE (reference sequence). The V and J ends lost 4 bases and 1 base respectively, with 13 bases between them.

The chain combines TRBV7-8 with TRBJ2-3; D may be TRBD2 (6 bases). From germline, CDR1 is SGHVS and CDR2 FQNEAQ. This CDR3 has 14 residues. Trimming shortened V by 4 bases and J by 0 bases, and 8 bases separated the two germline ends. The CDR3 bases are TGTGCCAGCAGCTACGGACTAAGCACAGATACGCAGTATTTT. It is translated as CASSYGLSTDTQYF. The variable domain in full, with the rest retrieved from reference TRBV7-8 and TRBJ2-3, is GAGVSQSPRYKVAKRGQDVALRCDPISGHVSLFWYQQALGQGPEFLTYFQNEAQLDKSGLPSDRFFAERPEGSVSTLKIQRTQQEDSAVYLCASSYGLSTDTQYFGPGTRLTVL.

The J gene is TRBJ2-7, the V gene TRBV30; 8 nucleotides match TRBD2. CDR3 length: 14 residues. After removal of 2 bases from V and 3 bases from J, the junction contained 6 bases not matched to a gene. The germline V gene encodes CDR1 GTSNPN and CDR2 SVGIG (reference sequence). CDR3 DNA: TGTGCCTGGAGTCGGGGGGGCAAAGGCTACGAGCAGTACTTC. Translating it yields CAWSRGGKGYEQYF. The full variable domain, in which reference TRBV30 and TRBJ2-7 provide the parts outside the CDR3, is SQTIHQWPATLVQPVGSPLSLECTVEGTSNPNLYWYRQAAGRGLQLLFYSVGIGQISSEVPQNLSASRPQDRQFILSSKKLLLSDSGFYLCAWSRGGKGYEQYFGPGTRLTVT.

This CDR3 is CASSVQNNYGYTF. In DNA form, the CDR3 reads TGTGCCAGCAGCGTACAGAATAACTATGGCTACACCTTC. The chain uses TRBV6-5 and TRBJ1-2, with D hard to call. Germline CDR1 and CDR2: MNHEY and SVGAGI. The CDR3 consists of 13 residues. V was shortened by 6 bases and J by 1 base, with 9 bases between the two germline ends.

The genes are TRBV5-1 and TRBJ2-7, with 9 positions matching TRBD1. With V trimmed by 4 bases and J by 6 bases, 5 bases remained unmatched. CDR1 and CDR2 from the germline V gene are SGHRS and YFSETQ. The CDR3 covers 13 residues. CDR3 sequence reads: CASSLTGGGEQYF. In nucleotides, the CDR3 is TGCGCCAGCAGCCTCACAGGGGGCGGCGAGCAGTACTTC.

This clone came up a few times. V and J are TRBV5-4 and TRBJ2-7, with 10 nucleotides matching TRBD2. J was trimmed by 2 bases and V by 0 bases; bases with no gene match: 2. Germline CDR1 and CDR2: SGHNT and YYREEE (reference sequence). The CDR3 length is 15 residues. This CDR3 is CASSLGGLAAYEQYF. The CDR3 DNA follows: TGTGCCAGCAGCTTGGGCGGACTAGCGGCCTACGAGCAGTACTTC.

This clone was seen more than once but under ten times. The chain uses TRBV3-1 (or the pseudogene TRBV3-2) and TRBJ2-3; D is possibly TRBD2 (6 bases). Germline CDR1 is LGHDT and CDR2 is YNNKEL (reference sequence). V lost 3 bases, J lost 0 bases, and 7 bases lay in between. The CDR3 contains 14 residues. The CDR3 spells CASSHGGSTDTQYF. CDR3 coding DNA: TGTGCCAGCAGCCACGGGGGTAGCACAGATACGCAGTATTTT.

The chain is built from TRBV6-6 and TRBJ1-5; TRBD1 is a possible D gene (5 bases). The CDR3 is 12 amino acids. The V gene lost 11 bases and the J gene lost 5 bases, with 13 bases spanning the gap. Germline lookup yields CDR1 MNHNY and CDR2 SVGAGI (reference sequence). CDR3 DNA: TGTGCCGGAGGGGACCGATATCAGCCCCAGCATTTT. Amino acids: CAGGDRYQPQHF.

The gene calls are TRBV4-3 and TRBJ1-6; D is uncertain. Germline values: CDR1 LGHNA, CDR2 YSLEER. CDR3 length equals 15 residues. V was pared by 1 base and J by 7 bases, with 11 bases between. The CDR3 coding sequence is TGCGCCAGCAGCCAAGCAAACAGTCCCAATTCACCCCTCCACTTT. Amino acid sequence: CASSQANSPNSPLHF.

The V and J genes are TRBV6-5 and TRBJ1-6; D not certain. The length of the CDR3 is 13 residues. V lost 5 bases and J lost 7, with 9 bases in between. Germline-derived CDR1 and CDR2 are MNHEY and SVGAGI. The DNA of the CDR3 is TGTGCCAGCAGTCACGACTTGAATTCACCCCTCCACTTT. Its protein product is CASSHDLNSPLHF.

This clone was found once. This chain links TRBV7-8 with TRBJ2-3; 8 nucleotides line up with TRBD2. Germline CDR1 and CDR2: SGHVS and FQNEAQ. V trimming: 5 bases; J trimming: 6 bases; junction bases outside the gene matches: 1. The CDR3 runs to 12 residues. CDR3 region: CASSPGGDTQYF. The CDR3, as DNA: TGTGCCAGCAGCCCGGGGGGGGATACGCAGTATTTT.